These T cell receptor beta chains were read from a single sample in a study of identical twins. One entry per CDR3 protein results from TCRdb running MiXCR on the 5' RACE reads. The sample has some 600,000 distinct CDR3 sequences, roughly 7.1% seen once; the top ten hold 1.6%. Separately, the same data were catalogued under a study of yellow fever vaccine responses in identical twins.

The sample taken for sequencing was PBMCs. All receptors come from a young woman in good health. CDR3s include the opening cysteine and the closing phenylalanine or tryptophan. D genes are given only for firm matches. The size entry is marked missing in some rows and otherwise reads once, few, many or a size class.

TRBD2	TRBV27	TRBJ2-3	many	TGTGCCAGCAGTTTAAAATTCGGGACTAGCGGGAGAGGCACAGATACGCAGTATTTT	CASSLKFGTSGRGTDTQYF
TRBD1	TRBV12-3/TRBV12-4	TRBJ1-6	many	TGTGCCAGCAGAAGAGGACAGGGCGATTCACCCCTCCACTTT	CASRRGQGDSPLHF
NA	TRBV12-3/TRBV12-4	TRBJ2-1	many	TGTGCCAGCAGTTTAGGGCTCCCCGATAGTGAGCAGTTCTTC	CASSLGLPDSEQFF
NA	TRBV12-5	TRBJ2-1	many	TGTGCCGCTAGCGACTCCTACAATGAGCAGTTCTTC	CAASDSYNEQFF
NA	TRBV20-1	TRBJ1-4	NA	TGCAGTGCCCCCTCCGGGACTGTGACTAATGAAAAACTGTTTTTT	CSAPSGTVTNEKLFF
NA	TRBV7-7	TRBJ2-2	few	TGTGCCAGCAGCCGAGGCGCAGACTACACCGGGGAGCTGTTTTTT	CASSRGADYTGELFF
TRBD2	TRBV4-2	TRBJ2-1	NA	TGTGCCAGCAGCCAAGGGCTAGCGGGGCCCGAGCAGTTCTTC	CASSQGLAGPEQFF
TRBD1	TRBV10-3	TRBJ2-6	many	TGTGCCATCAGTGAGGGACAGGGGGCGTCTGGGGCCAACGTCCTGACTTTC	CAISEGQGASGANVLTF
TRBD1	TRBV25-1	TRBJ2-3	few	TGTGCCAGCAGTGAGACAGGGGCAAGCACAGATACGCAGTATTTT	CASSETGASTDTQYF
TRBD2	TRBV2	TRBJ2-7	few	TGTGCCAGCAGACAGATAGGGACTAGAAGCAGAGGCGACGAGCAGTACTTC	CASRQIGTRSRGDEQYF
TRBD1	TRBV24-1	TRBJ2-5	NA	TGTGCCACCAGTGATTTGGGGACAGGGGTCGGGCAAGAGACCCAGTACTTC	CATSDLGTGVGQETQYF
NA	TRBV12-5	TRBJ2-1	many	TGTGCTAGTGGACCCAGCGGTTCCAATGGCGATGAGCAGTTCTTC	CASGPSGSNGDEQFF
TRBD1	TRBV10-3	TRBJ1-5	few	TGTGCCTGTCAGGGGGCAAACAATCAGCCCCAGCATTTT	CACQGANNQPQHF
TRBD2	TRBV10-3	TRBJ2-5	many	TGTGCCATCAGTGAGTCGGCTAGCGGATACAACCAAGAGACCCAGTACTTC	CAISESASGYNQETQYF
NA	TRBV7-9	TRBJ2-1	many	TGTGCCAGCATCGATCGGGGTGTATCCTACAATGAGCAGTTCTTC	CASIDRGVSYNEQFF
TRBD2	TRBV3-1	TRBJ2-7	many	TGTGCCAGCAGCCAAGAGGCTAGCGGGAAGGTCGAGCAGTACTTC	CASSQEASGKVEQYF
NA	TRBV25-1	TRBJ2-4	NA	TGTGCCAGCAGTGTCGCCGAGATTCTAGCCAAAAACATTCAGTACTTC	CASSVAEILAKNIQYF
NA	TRBV27	TRBJ2-3	NA	TGTGCCAGCAGTTTAGGGCTAGAGACTAGCACAGATACGCAGTATTTT	CASSLGLETSTDTQYF
NA	TRBV3-1	TRBJ2-1	NA	TGTGCCAGCAGTCCCGACCCGGGAAGGGGGAATGAGCAGTTCTTC	CASSPDPGRGNEQFF
TRBD1	TRBV27	TRBJ2-2	few	TGTGCCAGCAGTTCGGAGCCGGGACAGGTGGACGCCGGGGAGCTGTTTTTT	CASSSEPGQVDAGELFF
NA	TRBV28	TRBJ1-3	many	TGTGCCAGCAGTTTAGAACCGTTCTCTGGAAACACCATATATTTT	CASSLEPFSGNTIYF
TRBD1	TRBV7-2	TRBJ2-1	many	TGTGCCAGCAGCTCCTACAGGGGGCTCGGCAATGAGCAGTTCTTC	CASSSYRGLGNEQFF
NA	TRBV27	TRBJ2-3	NA	TGTGCCAGCAGCCTAGCTCCTCTCCTAGGTGGCACAGATACGCAGTATTTT	CASSLAPLLGGTDTQYF
NA	TRBV6-1	TRBJ1-6	NA	TGTGCCAGCCAGCGGGAGTATAATTCACCCCTCCACTTT	CASQREYNSPLHF
TRBD1	TRBV7-2	TRBJ2-3	NA	TGTGCCAGCAGCCCAGCCGGGACAGATCAGTATTTT	CASSPAGTDQYF
NA	TRBV4-1	TRBJ2-2	few	TGCGCCAGCAGCCAAGAGCTGGATGGCTGGGGGGCCGTAACCGGGGAGCTGTTTTTT	CASSQELDGWGAVTGELFF
NA	TRBV28	TRBJ2-1	many	TGTGCCAGCAGTTTTTTCTCCTACAGCTCCTACAATGAGCAGTTCTTC	CASSFFSYSSYNEQFF
TRBD2	TRBV4-1	TRBJ2-3	NA	TGCGCCAGCAGCCAAAGAAGCCAGGGACTAGCGGGAGACTTTTCAGATACGCAGTATTTT	CASSQRSQGLAGDFSDTQYF
TRBD1	TRBV28	TRBJ1-2	NA	TGTGCCAGCACCCTACGGACAGGGGAGGTCTATGGCTACACCTTC	CASTLRTGEVYGYTF
NA	TRBV7-9	TRBJ2-1	many	TGTGCCAGCAGCTTTTCCCCGAATGAGCAGTTCTTC	CASSFSPNEQFF
NA	TRBV20-1	TRBJ2-7	few	TGCAGTGCTAGTTGGGACCGAAATTTCTACGAGCAGTACTTC	CSASWDRNFYEQYF
TRBD2	TRBV20-1	TRBJ2-3	NA	TGCAGTGCTAGATTAGCGGGAGGGCCTCCAGATACGCAGTATTTT	CSARLAGGPPDTQYF
TRBD2	TRBV6-1	TRBJ2-2	NA	TGTGCCAGCAAAAAGCGGGAGGCGAACACCGGGGAGCTGTTTTTT	CASKKREANTGELFF
TRBD1	TRBV12-3/TRBV12-4	TRBJ2-7	many	TGTGCCAGCAGTTTATCGGGCAGGGGGCCCTACGAGCAGTACTTC	CASSLSGRGPYEQYF
NA	TRBV20-1	TRBJ1-4	NA	TGCAGTGCTACGCAGGTCACCCTAGAAGAAAAACTGTTTTTT	CSATQVTLEEKLFF
TRBD2	TRBV2	TRBJ2-7	NA	TGTGCCACCGATCTAGCGGGAAACCACTACGAGCAGTACTTC	CATDLAGNHYEQYF
NA	TRBV25-1	TRBJ2-3	many	TGTGCCAGTCTGACAGCAGATACGCAGTATTTT	CASLTADTQYF
NA	TRBV4-2	TRBJ2-1	NA	TGTGCCAGCAGCCAAGTACGGATAGCGGACAACAATGAGCAGTTCTTC	CASSQVRIADNNEQFF
NA	TRBV5-1	TRBJ1-1	many	TGCGCCAGCAGCTTGCAACGGGACACTGAAGCTTTCTTT	CASSLQRDTEAFF
NA	TRBV6-5	TRBJ2-1	many	TGTGCCAGCAGTTACCGAATAGGGGGCTCCTACAATGAGCAGTTCTTC	CASSYRIGGSYNEQFF
NA	TRBV20-1	TRBJ1-2	few	TGCAGTGCTAGAGATAGTCAGCAAAATAACTATGGCTACACCTTC	CSARDSQQNNYGYTF
NA	TRBV28	TRBJ2-7	NA	TGTGCCAGCAGTCAGACAGGCGGGGGAGGGGAGCAGTACTTC	CASSQTGGGGEQYF
TRBD2	TRBV28	TRBJ2-1	few	TGTGCCACCCGAACCTTAGCGGGGGGGCGGGAGCAGTTCTTC	CATRTLAGGREQFF
TRBD1	TRBV29-1	TRBJ1-1	many	TGCAGCGCGCGACAGGGCGCCACTGAAGCTTTCTTT	CSARQGATEAFF
NA	TRBV27	TRBJ2-5	few	TGTGCCAGCAGCCCAGGGGTTTGGGAGACCCAGTACTTC	CASSPGVWETQYF
NA	TRBV6-1	TRBJ1-6	few	TGTGCCAGCAGTGGGCGGCAGAATAATTCACCCCTCCACTTT	CASSGRQNNSPLHF
TRBD1	TRBV5-1	TRBJ2-1	NA	TGCGCCAGCAGCATCAACACAGGGGTCGCGTACAATGAGCAGTTCTTC	CASSINTGVAYNEQFF
NA	TRBV20-1	TRBJ1-1	NA	TGCAGTGCCGCCCTATCACAGGTAGCGAACACTGAAGCTTTCTTT	CSAALSQVANTEAFF
NA	TRBV12-3/TRBV12-4	TRBJ1-2	many	TGTGCCAGCAGTTTATTGGGGGGCGCAAACTATGGCTACACCTTC	CASSLLGGANYGYTF
TRBD1	TRBV7-2	TRBJ1-1	many	TGTGCCAGCAGCCAAGACCCAGGGGGCTACCCTACTTTCTTT	CASSQDPGGYPTFF